This passage covers 26 T cell receptor beta chains from one sample sequenced in a study of blood T cell repertoires in COVID-19 (TCRdb year 2020). To prepare the library, the immunoSEQ multiplex PCR assay was applied. Held by TCRdb, this immuneACCESS table contains in-frame sequences only and omits some clones. Under half of the omission traces to an unresolved V gene where checked; the cause of the rest is unknown. Counted in this sample were 350,000 to 400,000 clones; around nine tenths of them appeared once. The ten most abundant clones make up around 7.5% of the sample. Sequenced material: peripheral blood. The receptors originated from a woman aged 60-75 years with COVID-19, enrolled during active disease.

This sequence joins TRBV18 and TRBJ2-7, with a possible D match to TRBD2 (5 bases). The ends were cut back, 2 bases at V and 0 bases at J, with 11 bases in the middle. The length of the CDR3 is 15 residues. Germline V gives CDR1 KGHSH, CDR2 LQKENI. The CDR3 nucleotides read TGTGCCAGCTCACCAGGTGTCCGGGGCTCCTACGAGCAGTACTTC. Translating gives CASSPGVRGSYEQYF.

This clone was seen only a few times. The chain is built from TRBV30 and TRBJ2-1; D perhaps matches TRBD1 (5 bases). In germline, CDR1 is GTSNPN, CDR2 SVGIG (reference sequence). Trimming left V 2 bases short and J 9 bases short, with 14 bases between. CDR3 size: 13 residues. DNA for the CDR3: TGTGCCTGGAGTCCCCGTCAGGGTCGTGAGCAGTTCTTC. Amino acids: CAWSPRQGREQFF.

V is TRBV30 and J is TRBJ1-1; D remains ambiguous. The germline CDR1 and CDR2 sequences are GTSNPN and SVGIG (reference sequence). There are 11 residues in the CDR3. V lost 0 bases and J 5 bases, leaving 4 bases between the germline ends. CDR3 coding DNA: TGTGCCTGGAGTGTTTCTACTGAAGCTTTCTTT. Amino acids: CAWSVSTEAFF.

The chain carries TRBV9 and TRBJ1-1, with 11 bases matching TRBD1. The germline gives CDR1 SGDLS, CDR2 YYNGEE. This CDR3 spans 15 amino acids. J gave up 5 bases and V 4 bases, and 7 bases lay outside the gene matches. In DNA, the CDR3 is TGTGCCAGCAGCCATCGGACAGGGGGCTCAACTGAAGCTTTCTTT. Translation: CASSHRTGGSTEAFF. The entire variable domain, with the rest obtained from reference TRBV9 and TRBJ1-1, is as follows: DSGVTQTPKHLITATGQRVTLRCSPRSGDLSVYWYQQSLDQGLQFLIQYYNGEERAKGNILERFSAQQFPDLHSELNLSSLELGDSALYFCASSHRTGGSTEAFFGQGTRLTVV.

The gene calls are TRBV6-2 or TRBV6-3 and TRBJ1-1, with D unresolved. The length of the CDR3 is 13 residues. V dropped 2 bases and J dropped 2 bases, with 6 bases sitting between them. Germline V gene lookup returns CDR1 MNHEY and CDR2 SVGEGT. In DNA form, the CDR3 reads TGTGCCAGCAGTTACCAGGCCAACACTGAAGCTTTCTTT. Amino acids: CASSYQANTEAFF.

This clone was found once. The chain carries TRBV4-2 and TRBJ2-1; 8 nucleotides match TRBD1. The CDR3 is 15 amino acids. Losses at the gene ends were 4 bases for V and 5 bases for J; bases not matched to a gene: 7. In germline, CDR1 is LGHNA, CDR2 YNFKEQ. The CDR3 sequence is CASSRTGTGNNEQFF. In DNA, the CDR3 is TGTGCCAGCAGCCGTACCGGGACAGGAAACAATGAGCAGTTCTTC.

V usage is TRBV20-1 and J usage is TRBJ2-1; 9 bases are shared with TRBD2. Germline CDR1 reads DFQATT; CDR2 reads SNEGSKA (reference sequence). After removal of 3 bases from V and 9 bases from J, the junction contained 3 bases not matched to a gene. The CDR3 covers 12 residues. CDR3 coding DNA: TGCAGTGCTAGTGGACTAGCGAGTGAGCAGTTCTTC. Amino acids: CSASGLASEQFF.

The CDR3 region is CATLGGTKNTEAFF. The CDR3, as DNA: TGTGCCACCCTGGGGGGGACAAAGAACACTGAAGCTTTCTTT. The genes are TRBV6-1 and TRBJ1-1, with a weak D call TRBD1 (6 bases). The V end lost 10 bases, the J end lost 1 base, and 16 bases lay between the germline ends. This CDR3 has 14 amino acids. CDR1 and CDR2 from the germline V gene are MNHNS and SASEGT.

V gene TRBV7-2 combines with J gene TRBJ2-1; D is uncertain. There are 16 residues in the CDR3. V lost 2 bases and J 1 base, leaving 12 bases between the germline ends. Germline assignment: CDR1 SGHTA and CDR2 FQGNSA. CDR3 bases: TGTGCCAGCAGCTTAAGTATCACCGCGTCCTACAATGAGCAGTTCTTC. It codes for CASSLSITASYNEQFF.

This chain joins TRBV14 and TRBJ2-2; TRBD2 matches at 9 bases. The CDR3 extends over 18 amino acids. The J segment lost 5 bases and the V segment lost 0 bases, leaving 10 bases of the junction unmatched. Germline CDR1 and CDR2: SGHDN and FVKESK. This CDR3 is CASSQETGTSFKTGELFF. CDR3 DNA: TGTGCCAGCAGCCAAGAAACCGGGACTAGCTTTAAGACCGGGGAGCTGTTTTTT.

This clone has only a few counts. The CDR3 sequence: CASSWGTTGGVDYGYTF. In nucleotides, the CDR3 is TGCGCCAGCAGCTGGGGCACGACAGGGGGCGTGGACTATGGCTACACCTTC. The chain uses TRBV5-1 and TRBJ1-2, with 10 bases aligning to TRBD1. V lost 3 bases and J lost 3; bases outside the gene matches: 11. The CDR3 loop spans 17 amino acids. CDR1 and CDR2 (germline): SGHRS, YFSETQ.

This clone turned up a few times. The CDR3 region is CASSLQGSDTQYF. The CDR3 DNA follows: TGTGCCAGCAGCTTACAGGGGTCAGATACGCAGTATTTT. This rearrangement joins TRBV5-4 to TRBJ2-3; 7 bases are a match to TRBD1. The CDR3 has 13 residues. Germline loops: CDR1 SGHNT, CDR2 YYREEE (reference sequence). V was pared by 2 bases and J by 4 bases, with 1 base of the junction left unmatched.

The chain couples TRBV29-1 to TRBJ1-1; perhaps TRBD1 as D (5 bases). The V end was cut by 7 bases, the J end by 0 bases, with 18 bases between. Germline values: CDR1 SQVTM, CDR2 ANQGSEA. This CDR3 comprises 15 residues. The CDR3 nucleotides are TGCAGCGCATGGACCTTCGTGGGGCTGAACACTGAAGCTTTCTTT. Translation gives CSAWTFVGLNTEAFF.

The chain links TRBV27 to TRBJ1-1; D call uncertain. This CDR3 spans 13 amino acids. V was shortened by 4 bases and J by 6 bases, with 12 bases between the two germline ends. Germline CDR1 MNHEY, CDR2 SMNVEV (reference sequence). CDR3 sequence (DNA): TGTGCCAGCAGTTCCTGGCTCTCTTCTGAAGCTTTCTTT. This translates into CASSSWLSSEAFF.

V is TRBV18 and J is TRBJ2-5; the match to TRBD1 covers 8 bases. This CDR3 has 13 amino acids. The germline V gene encodes CDR1 KGHSH and CDR2 LQKENI. V gave up 6 bases and J gave up 5 bases; unmatched junction bases: 5. The CDR3: CASSPGQAETQYF. The DNA of the CDR3 is TGTGCCAGCTCGCCGGGACAGGCGGAGACCCAGTACTTC. The variable domain in full, with the rest retrieved from reference TRBV18 and TRBJ2-5, is NAGVMQNPRHLVRRRGQEARLRCSPMKGHSHVYWYRQLPEEGLKFMVYLQKENIIDESGMPKERFSAEFPKEGPSILRIQQVVRGDSAAYFCASSPGQAETQYFGPGTRLLVL.

The chain has TRBV4-2 and TRBJ2-7; perhaps TRBD2 as D (6 bases). Germline loops: CDR1 LGHNA, CDR2 YNFKEQ. The CDR3 contains 12 residues. Trimming left V 0 bases short and J 8 bases short, with 8 bases between. This chain's CDR3 is CASSQDRGKQYF. The CDR3 DNA sequence: TGTGCCAGCAGCCAAGATCGGGGGAAGCAGTACTTC.

This chain links TRBV30 with TRBJ1-3; D perhaps matches TRBD1 (5 bases). This CDR3 contains 14 residues. The germline V gene has CDR1 GTSNPN and CDR2 SVGIG (reference sequence). The CDR3 spells CAGRFSGGGNTIYF. Here the CDR3 DNA reads TGTGCGGGGCGATTTTCAGGCGGCGGAAACACCATATATTTT.

The chain's CDR3 is CASSSGGLNSPLHF. The CDR3 coding sequence is TGTGCCAGCAGCTCAGGGGGGCTGAATTCACCCCTCCACTTT. The chain recombines TRBV11-2 with TRBJ1-6, with 7 bases matching TRBD1. The CDR3 extends over 14 amino acids. The trim removed 4 bases at V and 7 bases at J, leaving 4 bases unmatched. Germline CDR1 and CDR2: SGHAT and FQNNGV.

Of note for this clone: The same CDR3 also results from other DNA sequences found in this sample. The chain couples TRBV18 to TRBJ1-2; D call uncertain. Germline loops: CDR1 KGHSH, CDR2 LQKENI. V lost 6 bases to trimming and J lost 2 bases, with 10 bases between them. This CDR3 is 13 amino acids long. The CDR3 protein is CASSPERNYGYTF. CDR3 bases: TGTGCCAGCTCCCCAGAACGGAACTATGGCTACACCTTC.

The chain carries TRBV28 and TRBJ1-3; 8 nucleotides align to TRBD1. Germline V CDR1 and CDR2: MDHEN, SYDVKM. The CDR3 length is 15 residues. Trimming cost V 4 bases and J 3 bases; bases outside gene matches: 5. In DNA, the CDR3 is TGTGCCAGCAGTTCCCCGACAGGGGTTGGAAACACCATATATTTT. Its protein product is CASSSPTGVGNTIYF.

V and J are TRBV19 and TRBJ2-6; tentative D call: TRBD2 (6 bases). CDR3 length: 17 amino acids. In germline, CDR1 is LNHDA, CDR2 SQIVND (reference sequence). Trimming pared 5 bases from V and 4 bases from J, leaving 18 bases between. CDR3 loop: CASSPYPLARGANVLTF. The DNA for the CDR3 is TGTGCCAGTAGTCCCTATCCCCTAGCGAGGGGGGCCAACGTCCTGACTTTC.

J is TRBJ1-4 and V is TRBV4-2; D gene ambiguous. This CDR3 comprises 17 residues. Germline V gene lookup returns CDR1 LGHNA and CDR2 YNFKEQ. The ends were cut back, 0 bases at V and 7 bases at J, with 18 bases in the middle. The CDR3 loop is CASSQDRVGPASEKLFF. CDR3 sequence (DNA): TGTGCCAGCAGCCAAGATCGAGTGGGCCCGGCGAGTGAAAAACTGTTTTTT.

The chain links TRBV5-1 to TRBJ2-3; 8 nucleotides match TRBD2. Trimming at V came to 4 bases and at J to 2 bases, leaving 12 bases not matched to a gene. The germline V gene encodes CDR1 SGHRS and CDR2 YFSETQ. The CDR3 runs to 17 residues. The CDR3 is CASSGGTGTRPTDTQYF. CDR3 bases: TGCGCCAGCAGCGGGGGGACCGGGACTAGACCCACAGATACGCAGTATTTT.

A single count supports this clone. This chain connects TRBV18 to TRBJ2-4; tentative D call: TRBD2 (5 bases). CDR1 is KGHSH, CDR2 LQKENI, per germline. The CDR3 loop spans 13 amino acids. V lost 0 bases, J lost 6 bases, and 6 bases lay in between. The CDR3 protein is CASSPPAGNIQYF. Here the CDR3 DNA reads TGTGCCAGCTCACCACCGGCGGGAAACATTCAGTACTTC.

V is TRBV30 and J is TRBJ2-7; TRBD1 matches 7 bases. This CDR3 contains 14 residues. The germline V gene has CDR1 GTSNPN and CDR2 SVGIG (reference sequence). V shed 3 bases, J shed 0 bases, and the junction held 5 bases outside the gene matches. Here the CDR3 DNA reads TGTGCCTGGAGCCGGGACAGCCTCTCCTACGAGCAGTACTTC. Translated: CAWSRDSLSYEQYF.

This clone was seen a handful of times. The chain joins TRBV7-8 to TRBJ1-2; 9 bases are a match to TRBD1. Germline V gene lookup returns CDR1 SGHVS and CDR2 FQNEAQ. This CDR3 contains 15 residues. V lost 5 bases to trimming and J lost 6 bases; unmatched junction nucleotides: 10. CDR3 nucleotides: TGTGCCAGCAGCCCCCGGGACAGGGCCTGGAATGGCTACACCTTC. Protein product: CASSPRDRAWNGYTF. The full variable domain, rest sourced from reference TRBV7-8 and TRBJ1-2, is GAGVSQSPRYKVAKRGQDVALRCDPISGHVSLFWYQQALGQGPEFLTYFQNEAQLDKSGLPSDRFFAERPEGSVSTLKIQRTQQEDSAVYLCASSPRDRAWNGYTFGSGTRLTVV.